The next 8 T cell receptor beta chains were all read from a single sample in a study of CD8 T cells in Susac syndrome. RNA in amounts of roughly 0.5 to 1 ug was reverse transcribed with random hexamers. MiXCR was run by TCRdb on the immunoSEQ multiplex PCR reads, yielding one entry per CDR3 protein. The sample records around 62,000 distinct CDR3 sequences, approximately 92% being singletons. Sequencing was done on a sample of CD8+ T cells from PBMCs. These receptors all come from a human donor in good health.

CDR3 loop: CASSSSGQGAAGELFF. CDR3 nucleotide sequence: TGTGCCAGCAGTTCGTCCGGACAGGGGGCCGCCGGGGAGCTGTTTTTT. This chain joins TRBV3-1 and TRBJ2-2; 11 bases agree with TRBD1. Germline-derived CDR1 and CDR2 are LGHDT and YNNKEL (reference sequence). CDR3 size: 16 residues. V trimming: 6 bases; J trimming: 6 bases; junction bases outside the gene matches: 9. The variable domain in full, completed from reference TRBV3-1 and TRBJ2-2, reads DTAVSQTPKYLVTQMGNDKSIKCEQNLGHDTMYWYKQDSKKFLKIMFSYNNKELIINETVPNRFSPKSPDKAHLNLHINSLELGDSAVYFCASSSSGQGAAGELFFGEGSRLTVL.

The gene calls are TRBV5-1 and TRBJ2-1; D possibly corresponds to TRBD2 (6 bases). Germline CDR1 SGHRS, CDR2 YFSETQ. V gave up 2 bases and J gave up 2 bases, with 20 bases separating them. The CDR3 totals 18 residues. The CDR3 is CASSFDARGTSTYNEQFF. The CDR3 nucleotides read TGCGCCAGCAGCTTCGACGCTCGCGGGACTTCTACCTACAATGAGCAGTTCTTC.

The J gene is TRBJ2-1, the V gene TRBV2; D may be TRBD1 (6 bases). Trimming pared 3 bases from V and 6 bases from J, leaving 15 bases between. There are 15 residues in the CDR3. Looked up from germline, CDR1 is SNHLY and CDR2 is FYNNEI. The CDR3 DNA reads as TGTGCCAGCAGTGAGGCAGGGGCGCGGCGCAATGAGCAGTTCTTC. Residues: CASSEAGARRNEQFF.

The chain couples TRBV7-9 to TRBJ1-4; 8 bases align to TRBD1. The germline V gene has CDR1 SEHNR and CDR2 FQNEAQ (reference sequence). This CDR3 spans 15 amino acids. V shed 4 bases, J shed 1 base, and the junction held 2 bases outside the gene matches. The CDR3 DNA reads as TGTGCCAGCAGCTACGACAGGGGAACTAATGAAAAACTGTTTTTT. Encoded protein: CASSYDRGTNEKLFF. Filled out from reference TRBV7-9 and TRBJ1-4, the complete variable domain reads DTGVSQNPRHKITKRGQNVTFRCDPISEHNRLYWYRQTLGQGPEFLTYFQNEAQLEKSRLLSDRFSAERPKGSFSTLEIQRTEQGDSAMYLCASSYDRGTNEKLFFGSGTQLSVL.

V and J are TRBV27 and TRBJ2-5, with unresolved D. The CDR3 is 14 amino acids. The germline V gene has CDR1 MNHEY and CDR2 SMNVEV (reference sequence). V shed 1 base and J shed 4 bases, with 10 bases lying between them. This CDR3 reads CASSLLPARETQYF. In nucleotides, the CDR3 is TGTGCCAGCAGTTTATTACCCGCCAGAGAGACCCAGTACTTC.

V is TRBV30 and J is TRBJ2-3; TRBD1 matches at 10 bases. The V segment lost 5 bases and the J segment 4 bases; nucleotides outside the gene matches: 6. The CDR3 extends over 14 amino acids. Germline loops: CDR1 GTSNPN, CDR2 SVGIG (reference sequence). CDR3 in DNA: TGTGCCTGGTTACCGACAGGGGGCCCAGATACGCAGTATTTT. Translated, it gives CAWLPTGGPDTQYF.

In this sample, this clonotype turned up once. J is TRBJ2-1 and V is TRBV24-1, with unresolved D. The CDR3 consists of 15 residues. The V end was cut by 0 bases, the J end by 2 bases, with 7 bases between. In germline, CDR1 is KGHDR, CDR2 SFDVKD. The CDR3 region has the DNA TGTGCCACCAGTGATTTGACAAAAACCTACAATGAGCAGTTCTTC. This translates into CATSDLTKTYNEQFF.

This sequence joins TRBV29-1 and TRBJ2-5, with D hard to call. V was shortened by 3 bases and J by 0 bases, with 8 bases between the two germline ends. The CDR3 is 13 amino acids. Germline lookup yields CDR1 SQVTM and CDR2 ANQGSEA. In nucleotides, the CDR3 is TGCAGCGTTGATCAGGAAAACCAAGAGACCCAGTACTTC. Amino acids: CSVDQENQETQYF.